The clone carrying this T cell receptor beta chain was picked up one time. The antigen is unknown. This table comes from immunoSEQ multiplex PCR, and its TCRdb copy is limited to in-frame clones, with some not included. The sample lists 55,000 to 80,000 clones; less than 90% were seen once. The sample comes from a study of T cell responses to AZD1222 COVID-19 vaccine. Study background: Pooling was applied to second doses at about 4 or about 12 weeks. Findings and limits, study-wide: Only after the peak T cell response were repertoires sampled. Nearly half of unique spike-specific TCRs reportedly avoided B.1.351 and B.1.1.7 mutated regions. Among the donors, most were white British and more were female, and clonal diversity was possibly underestimated.

The CDR3 is 17 residues long. With 2 bases removed from V and 0 bases from J, the gap between germline ends came to 17 bases. Looked up from germline, CDR1 is SGHRS and CDR2 is YFSETQ. The clonotype originates from an adult in good health. V gene TRBV5-1 combines with J gene TRBJ1-1, with a weak D call TRBD1 (5 bases). Source: peripheral blood, taken on day 0 of AZD1222 vaccination. Written as DNA, the CDR3 is TGCGCCAGCAGCTTAAGGGACTTACCCCCCATGAACACTGAAGCTTTCTTT. This codes for CASSLRDLPPMNTEAFF.